This paragraph covers one T cell receptor (beta chain) sequence. No antigen is known for it. Base qualities are not recorded, but no much larger clone differs from it by a single base. TCRbeta CDR3 regions were amplified from genomic DNA using the immunoSEQ Assay, a bias-controlled multiplex PCR. The authors processed their data as follows. The number of nucleated cells in each sample was estimated from the amplification of reference gene primers within the assay. To quantify the absolute abundance of each unique TCRbeta CDR3 rearrangement, sequence reads were collapsed and filtered. For each sample, productive Simpson clonality was calculated by taking the square root of Simpson's diversity index across productive rearrangements. As stored in TCRdb, this immuneACCESS dataset retains in-frame rearrangements with V and J assigned. A fraction of the clones does not appear; measured against another copy, unresolved V genes explain less than half of the discrepancy, and the remainder lacks a known reason. That table furnishes V, J and clone size, whereas the DNA furnished D and trimming. Within this sample are 60,000 to 70,000 clones, with 85% of them counted one time only. The leading ten clones occupy about 23% of the sample.

Collaborating institutions collected whole blood in K2EDTA tubes following their own protocols. Collaborator samples were shipped for TCRbeta analysis as frozen whole blood, isolated PBMCs, or DNA extracted from either sample type. This entry comes from a study of blood T cell repertoires in COVID-19 (TCRdb year 2020). Study-level background: Collaborator samples came from the United States, Italy and Spain and covered acute and convalescent phases of COVID-19. The repertoires were released in a freely available public database meant as a resource for research on the immune response to SARS-CoV-2. The material from the prospective study consisted of cDNA or gDNA derived from T cells, B-cell-depleted T cells, or PBMCs. The samples were drawn from the first 160 participants of the ongoing ImmuneRACE study and from about 1,200 subjects provided by 6 global collaborators. Deeply sampled blood TCRbeta repertoires from subjects exposed to, actively infected with, or recovered from COVID-19 were included in the dataset. Where available, HLA class I and class II types were taken from metadata supplied by the sample provider and were not determined by assay-based typing. Nearly every sample came with metadata listing a de-identified subject ID, COVID-19 status, age in years and sex.

General findings and caveats noted by the study authors: Clinical and demographic metadata were provided uncurated, with the amount varying by source and participant.

What was sequenced was peripheral blood. The origin of this receptor is a man aged 45-65 years with acute or convalescent COVID-19.

The bases are TGTGCCAGCAGTTACTCTCTAGCGGGGGGCTACGAGCAGTACGTC. Its translation reads: CASSYSLAGGYEQYV. The chain uses TRBV6-6 and TRBJ2-7, with 11 central nucleotides matching TRBD2. Relative to germline, V is missing 0 bases and J is missing 3 bases, with 1 base of the junction outside any gene match. According to the germline V gene (reference sequence), CDR1 reads MNHNY and CDR2 reads SVGAGI. There are 15 amino acids in the CDR3, from cysteine to valine inclusive. Only CDR3 DNA is held: 45 bases, read in frame from base 1.